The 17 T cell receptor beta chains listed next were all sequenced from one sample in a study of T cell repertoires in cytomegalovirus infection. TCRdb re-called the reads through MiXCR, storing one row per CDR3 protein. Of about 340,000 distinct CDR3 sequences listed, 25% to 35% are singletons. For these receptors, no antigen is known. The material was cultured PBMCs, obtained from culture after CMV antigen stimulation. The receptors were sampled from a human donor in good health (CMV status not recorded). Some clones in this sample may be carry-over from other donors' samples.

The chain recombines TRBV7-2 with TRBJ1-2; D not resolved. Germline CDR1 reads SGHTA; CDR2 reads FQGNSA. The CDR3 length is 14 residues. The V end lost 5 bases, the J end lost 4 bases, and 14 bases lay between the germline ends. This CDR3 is CASSQARAGYGYTF. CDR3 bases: TGTGCCAGCAGCCAAGCCCGAGCCGGCTATGGCTACACCTTC.

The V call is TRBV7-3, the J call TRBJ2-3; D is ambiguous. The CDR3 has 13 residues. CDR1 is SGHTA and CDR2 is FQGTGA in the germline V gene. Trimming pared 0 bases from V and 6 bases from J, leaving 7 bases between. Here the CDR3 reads CASSLTAQDTQYF. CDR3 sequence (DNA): TGTGCCAGCAGCTTAACTGCCCAGGATACGCAGTATTTT.

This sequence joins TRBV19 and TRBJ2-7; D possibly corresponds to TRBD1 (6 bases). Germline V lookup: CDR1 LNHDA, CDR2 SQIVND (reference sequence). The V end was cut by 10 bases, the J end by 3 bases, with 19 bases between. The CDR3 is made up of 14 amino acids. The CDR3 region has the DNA TGTGCCACCTCCGGGACACCTCCTTTCTACGAGCAGTACTTC. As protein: CATSGTPPFYEQYF.

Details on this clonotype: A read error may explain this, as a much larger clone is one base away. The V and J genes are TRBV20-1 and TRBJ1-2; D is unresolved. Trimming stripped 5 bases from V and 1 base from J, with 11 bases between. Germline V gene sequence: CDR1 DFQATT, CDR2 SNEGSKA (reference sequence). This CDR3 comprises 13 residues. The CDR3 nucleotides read TGCAGTGCTCGGTCGCGCTATAACTATGGCTACACCTTC. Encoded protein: CSARSRYNYGYTF.

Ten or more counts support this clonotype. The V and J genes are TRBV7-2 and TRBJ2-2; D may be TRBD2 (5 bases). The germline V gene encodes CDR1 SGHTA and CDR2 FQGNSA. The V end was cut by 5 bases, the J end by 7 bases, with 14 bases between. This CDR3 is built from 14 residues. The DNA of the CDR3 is TGTGCCAGCAGCCCCTCATCCCGGGGCGGGGAGCTGTTTTTT. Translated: CASSPSSRGGELFF.

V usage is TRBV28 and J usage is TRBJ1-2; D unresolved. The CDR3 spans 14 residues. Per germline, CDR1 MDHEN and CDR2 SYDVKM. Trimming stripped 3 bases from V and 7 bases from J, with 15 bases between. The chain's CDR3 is CASSLLGGHGGYTF. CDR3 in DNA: TGTGCCAGCAGTTTGCTTGGTGGGCACGGTGGCTACACCTTC.

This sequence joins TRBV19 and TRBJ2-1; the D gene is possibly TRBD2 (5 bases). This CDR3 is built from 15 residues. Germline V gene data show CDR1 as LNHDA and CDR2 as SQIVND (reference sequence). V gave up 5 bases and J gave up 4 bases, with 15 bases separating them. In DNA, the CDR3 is TGTGCCAGTAGTGAGGTGGCTAGCCGGTACAATGAGCAGTTCTTC. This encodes CASSEVASRYNEQFF.

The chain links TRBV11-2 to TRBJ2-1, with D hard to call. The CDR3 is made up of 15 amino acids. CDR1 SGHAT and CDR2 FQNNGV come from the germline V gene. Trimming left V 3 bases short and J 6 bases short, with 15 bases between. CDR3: CASSFERTKGNEQFF. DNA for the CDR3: TGTGCCAGCAGCTTCGAGAGGACGAAGGGCAATGAGCAGTTCTTC.

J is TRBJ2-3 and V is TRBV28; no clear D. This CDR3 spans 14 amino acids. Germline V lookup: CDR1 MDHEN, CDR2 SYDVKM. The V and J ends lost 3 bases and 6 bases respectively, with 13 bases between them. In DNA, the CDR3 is TGTGCCAGCAGTTTTCGTCTAGAGGCCGATACGCAGTATTTT. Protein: CASSFRLEADTQYF.

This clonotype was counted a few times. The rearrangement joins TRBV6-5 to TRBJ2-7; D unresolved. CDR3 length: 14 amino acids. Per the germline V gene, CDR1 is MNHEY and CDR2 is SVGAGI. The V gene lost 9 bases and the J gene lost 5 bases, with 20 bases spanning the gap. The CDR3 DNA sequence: TGTGCCAGTTACCCCCGGCCAGCTTTGAACGAGCAGTACTTC. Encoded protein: CASYPRPALNEQYF.

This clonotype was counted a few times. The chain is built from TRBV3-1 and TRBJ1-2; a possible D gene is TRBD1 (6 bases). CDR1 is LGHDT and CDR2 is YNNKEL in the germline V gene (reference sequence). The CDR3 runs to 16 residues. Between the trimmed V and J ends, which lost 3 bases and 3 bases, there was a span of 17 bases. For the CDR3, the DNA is TGTGCCAGCAGCCATTCAGTATCGGACAGATACTATGGCTACACCTTC. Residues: CASSHSVSDRYYGYTF.

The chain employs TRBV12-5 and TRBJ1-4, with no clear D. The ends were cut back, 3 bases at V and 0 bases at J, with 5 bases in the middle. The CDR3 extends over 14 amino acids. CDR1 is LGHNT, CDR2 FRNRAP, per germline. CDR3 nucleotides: TGTGCTAGTGGTTTTTCTTCAACTAATGAAAAACTGTTTTTT. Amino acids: CASGFSSTNEKLFF.

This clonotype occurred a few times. The CDR3 region is CASSLGVKKEKLFF. The CDR3 DNA reads as TGTGCCAGCAGCTTAGGAGTTAAAAAGGAAAAACTGTTTTTT. The V and J genes are TRBV7-8 and TRBJ1-4; D is unresolved. The CDR3 runs to 14 residues. Trimming removed 1 base at V and 8 bases at J, with 11 bases between. Per the germline V gene, CDR1 is SGHVS and CDR2 is FQNEAQ.

Here the CDR3 reads CASSSPGQGSGYTF. The CDR3 DNA reads TGCGCCAGCAGCTCGCCGGGACAGGGCTCTGGCTACACCTTC. The gene calls are TRBV5-1 and TRBJ1-2; 9 nucleotides match TRBD1. This CDR3 is built from 14 residues. CDR1 and CDR2 (germline): SGHRS, YFSETQ. With V trimmed by 3 bases and J by 7 bases, 7 bases remained unmatched.

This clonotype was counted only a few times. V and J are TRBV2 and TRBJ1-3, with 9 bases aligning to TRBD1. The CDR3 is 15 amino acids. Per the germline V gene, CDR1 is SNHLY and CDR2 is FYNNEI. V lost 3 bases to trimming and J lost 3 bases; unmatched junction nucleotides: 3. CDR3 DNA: TGTGCCAGCAGTGAGCCGGACAGGGGTGGAAACACCATATATTTT. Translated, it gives CASSEPDRGGNTIYF.

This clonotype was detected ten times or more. The DNA of the CDR3 is TGTGCCAGCAGCTTAGCATCCGGGGGGACTGAAGCTTTCTTT. Its translation is CASSLASGGTEAFF. The rearrangement uses TRBV7-8 and TRBJ1-1; possibly TRBD1 for D (5 bases). V shed 0 bases and J shed 5 bases, with 10 bases lying between them. CDR3 length equals 14 residues. Germline CDR1 SGHVS, CDR2 FQNEAQ.

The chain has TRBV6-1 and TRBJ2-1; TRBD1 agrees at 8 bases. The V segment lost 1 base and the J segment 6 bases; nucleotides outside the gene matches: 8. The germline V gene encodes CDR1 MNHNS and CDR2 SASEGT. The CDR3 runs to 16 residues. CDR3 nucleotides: TGTGCCAGCAGTGAAGATCCAGGGGGCATTCGCAATGAGCAGTTCTTC. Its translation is CASSEDPGGIRNEQFF.